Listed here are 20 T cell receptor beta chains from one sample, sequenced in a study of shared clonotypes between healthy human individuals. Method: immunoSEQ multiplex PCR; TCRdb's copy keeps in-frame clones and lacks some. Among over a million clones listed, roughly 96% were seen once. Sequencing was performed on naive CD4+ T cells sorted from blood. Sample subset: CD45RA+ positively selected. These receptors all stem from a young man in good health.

CDR3 in DNA: TGTGCCAGCAGCGTAGGGTTAGGGGTCGATACGCAGTATTTT. Protein product: CASSVGLGVDTQYF. The gene calls are TRBV9 and TRBJ2-3; a possible D gene is TRBD1 (5 bases). Germline loops: CDR1 SGDLS, CDR2 YYNGEE. CDR3 length: 14 residues. The V end was cut by 0 bases, the J end by 6 bases, with 11 bases between.

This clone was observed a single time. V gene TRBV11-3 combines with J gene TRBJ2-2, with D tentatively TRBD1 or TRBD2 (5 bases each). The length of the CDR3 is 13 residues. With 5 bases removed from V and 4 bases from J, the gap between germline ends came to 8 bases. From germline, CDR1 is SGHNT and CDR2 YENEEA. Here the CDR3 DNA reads TGTGCCAGCAGCCCGGGACCCACCGGGGAGCTGTTTTTT. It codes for CASSPGPTGELFF. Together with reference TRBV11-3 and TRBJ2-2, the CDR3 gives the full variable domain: EAGVVQSPRYKIIEKKQPVAFWCNPISGHNTLYWYLQNLGQGPELLIRYENEEAVDDSQLPKDRFSAERLKGVDSTLKIQPAELGDSAVYLCASSPGPTGELFFGEGSRLTVL.

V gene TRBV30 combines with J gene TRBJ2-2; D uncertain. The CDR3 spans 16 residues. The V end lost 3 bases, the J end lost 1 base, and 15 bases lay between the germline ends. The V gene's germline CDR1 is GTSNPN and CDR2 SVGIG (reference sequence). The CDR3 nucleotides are TGTGCCTGGAGACCCGGGTGGACCAGGAACACCGGGGAGCTGTTTTTT. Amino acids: CAWRPGWTRNTGELFF.

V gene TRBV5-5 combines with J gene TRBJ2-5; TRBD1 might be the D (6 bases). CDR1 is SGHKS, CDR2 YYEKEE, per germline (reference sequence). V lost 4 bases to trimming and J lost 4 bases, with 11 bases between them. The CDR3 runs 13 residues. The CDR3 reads CASSPKGGETQYF. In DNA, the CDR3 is TGTGCCAGCAGCCCCAAAGGGGGAGAGACCCAGTACTTC.

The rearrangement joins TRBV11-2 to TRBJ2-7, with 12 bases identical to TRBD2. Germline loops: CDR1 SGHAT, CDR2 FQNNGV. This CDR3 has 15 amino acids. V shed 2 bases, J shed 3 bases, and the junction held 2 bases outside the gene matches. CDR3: CASSLRTSGNYEQYF. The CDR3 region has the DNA TGTGCCAGCAGCTTAAGGACTAGCGGGAACTACGAGCAGTACTTC.

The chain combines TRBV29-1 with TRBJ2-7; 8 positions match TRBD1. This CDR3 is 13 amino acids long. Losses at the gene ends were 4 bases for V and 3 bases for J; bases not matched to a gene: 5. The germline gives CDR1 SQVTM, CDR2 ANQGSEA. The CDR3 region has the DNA TGCAGCGTTGGGGGACAGGACCACTACGAGCAGTACTTC. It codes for CSVGGQDHYEQYF.

The CDR3 bases are TGTGCCAGCAGTTTTTGGTCTTACAATGAGCAGTTCTTC. It encodes CASSFWSYNEQFF. The chain has TRBV28 and TRBJ2-1; D is uncertain. The CDR3 extends over 13 amino acids. V shed 3 bases and J shed 4 bases, with 7 bases lying between them. CDR1 and CDR2 from the germline V gene are MDHEN and SYDVKM.

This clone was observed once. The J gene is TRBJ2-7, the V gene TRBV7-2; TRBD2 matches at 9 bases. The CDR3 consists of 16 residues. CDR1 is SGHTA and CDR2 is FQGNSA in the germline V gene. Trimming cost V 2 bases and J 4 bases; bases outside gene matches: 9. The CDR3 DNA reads TGTGCCAGCAGCTTAAAAGGCGGGAGGGCCGGGTACGAGCAGTACTTC. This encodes CASSLKGGRAGYEQYF.

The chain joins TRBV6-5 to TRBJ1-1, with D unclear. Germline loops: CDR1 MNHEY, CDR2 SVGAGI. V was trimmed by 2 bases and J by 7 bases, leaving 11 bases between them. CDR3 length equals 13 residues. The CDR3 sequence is CASSYVGPREAFF. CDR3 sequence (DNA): TGTGCCAGCAGTTACGTCGGGCCCCGTGAAGCTTTCTTT.

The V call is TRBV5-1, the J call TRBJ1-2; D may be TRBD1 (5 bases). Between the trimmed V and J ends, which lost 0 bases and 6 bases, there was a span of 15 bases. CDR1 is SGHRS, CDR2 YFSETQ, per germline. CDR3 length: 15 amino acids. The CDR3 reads CASSLGAGWGNGYTF. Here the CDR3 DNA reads TGCGCCAGCAGCTTGGGCGCAGGTTGGGGCAATGGCTACACCTTC.

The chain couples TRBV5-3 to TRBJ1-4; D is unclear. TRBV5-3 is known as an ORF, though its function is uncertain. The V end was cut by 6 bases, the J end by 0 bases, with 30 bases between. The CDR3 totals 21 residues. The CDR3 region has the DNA TGTGCCAGAATCCAACCGAGAACAGAGCTGATAAACCTTACAACTAATGAAAAACTGTTTTTT. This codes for CARIQPRTELINLTTNEKLFF.

The CDR3 DNA reads as TGTGCCAGCAGCTTGGCCACAAGCGGGCCTCAAGAGACCCAGTACTTC. It encodes CASSLATSGPQETQYF. J is TRBJ2-5 and V is TRBV5-8; possible D gene TRBD2, 6 bases. Deletions cut 0 bases from V and 2 bases from J, with 14 bases between. CDR1 is SGHTS, CDR2 YDEGEE, per germline. CDR3 size: 16 residues. The complete variable domain, with remaining parts taken from reference TRBV5-8 and TRBJ2-5, reads EAGVTQSPTHLIKTRGQQATLRCSPISGHTSVYWYQQALGLGLQFLLWYDEGEERNRGNFPPRFSGRQFPNYSSELNVNALELEDSALYLCASSLATSGPQETQYFGPGTRLLVL.

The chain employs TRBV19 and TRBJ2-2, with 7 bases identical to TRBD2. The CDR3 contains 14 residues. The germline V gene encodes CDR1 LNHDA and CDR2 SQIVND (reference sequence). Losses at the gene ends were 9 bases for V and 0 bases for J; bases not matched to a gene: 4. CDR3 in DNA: TGTGCCAGCCGGCGGGGGTCGAACACCGGGGAGCTGTTTTTT. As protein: CASRRGSNTGELFF.

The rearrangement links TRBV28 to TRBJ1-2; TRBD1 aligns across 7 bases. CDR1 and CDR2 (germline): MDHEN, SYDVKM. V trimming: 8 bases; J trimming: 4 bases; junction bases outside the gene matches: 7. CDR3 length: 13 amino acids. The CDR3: CASERPGGYGYTF. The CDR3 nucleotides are TGTGCCAGCGAACGACCAGGGGGCTATGGCTACACCTTC.

In DNA, the CDR3 is TGTGCCAGCAGCTCCCAACTTACGACAGGGGGCAATGAGCAGTTCTTC. Its protein is CASSSQLTTGGNEQFF. The chain uses TRBV7-9 and TRBJ2-1; 9 nucleotides match TRBD1. Unmatched junction bases numbered 10, after V lost 4 bases and J lost 6 bases. The CDR3 sequence is 16 residues long. Looked up from germline, CDR1 is SEHNR and CDR2 is FQNEAQ (reference sequence).

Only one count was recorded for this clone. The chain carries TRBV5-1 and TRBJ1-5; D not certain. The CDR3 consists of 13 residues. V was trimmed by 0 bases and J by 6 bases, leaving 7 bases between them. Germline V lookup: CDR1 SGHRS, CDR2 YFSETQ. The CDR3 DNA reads TGCGCCAGCAGCTTGGGGGCGGCTCAGCCCCAGCATTTT. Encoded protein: CASSLGAAQPQHF.

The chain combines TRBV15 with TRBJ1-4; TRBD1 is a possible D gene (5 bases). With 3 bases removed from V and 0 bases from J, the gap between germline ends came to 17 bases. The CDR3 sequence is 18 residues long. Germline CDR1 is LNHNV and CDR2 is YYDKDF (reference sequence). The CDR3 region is CATSRVGAVPTTNEKLFF. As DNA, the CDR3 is TGTGCCACCAGCAGGGTCGGGGCGGTCCCAACAACTAATGAAAAACTGTTTTTT.

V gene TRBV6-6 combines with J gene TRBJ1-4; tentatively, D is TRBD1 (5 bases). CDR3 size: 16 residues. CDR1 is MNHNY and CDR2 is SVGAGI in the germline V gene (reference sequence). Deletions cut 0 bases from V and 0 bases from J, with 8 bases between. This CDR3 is CASSYSIGATNEKLFF. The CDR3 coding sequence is TGTGCCAGCAGTTACTCGATAGGGGCAACTAATGAAAAACTGTTTTTT.

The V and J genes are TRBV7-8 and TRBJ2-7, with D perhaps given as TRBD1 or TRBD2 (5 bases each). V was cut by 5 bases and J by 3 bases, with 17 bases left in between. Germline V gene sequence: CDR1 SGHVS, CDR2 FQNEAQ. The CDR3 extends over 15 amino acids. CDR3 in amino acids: CASSMNPRGNYEQYF. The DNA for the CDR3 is TGTGCCAGCAGCATGAATCCGAGGGGCAACTACGAGCAGTACTTC.

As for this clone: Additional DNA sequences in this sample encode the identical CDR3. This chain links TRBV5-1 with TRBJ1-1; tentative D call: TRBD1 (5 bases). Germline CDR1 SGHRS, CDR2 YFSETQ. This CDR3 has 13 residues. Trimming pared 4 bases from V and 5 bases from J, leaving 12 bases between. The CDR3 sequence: CASSPGVGTEAFF. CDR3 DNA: TGCGCCAGCAGCCCGGGGGTCGGTACTGAAGCTTTCTTT.